The source of this TCR beta chain is a study of response to subunit inactivated influenza vaccine listed by TCRdb under 2018. Describing the broader study: To follow how T cells responded to a trivalent subunit inactivated influenza vaccine, the researchers relied on deep quantitative profiling of the T cell receptor repertoire.

Regarding this clonotype: Its binding antigen is unknown. No clone much larger than this one lies a single base away; base qualities are absent.

Its CDR3 holds 16 amino acids, cysteine through phenylalanine. Just CDR3 DNA is preserved here, 48 bases in frame from base 1. CDR1 SGHRS and CDR2 YFSETQ are derived from the germline V gene. V is cut back by 5 bases and J by 4 bases, with 13 bases in the junction unmatched. Library creation used RT-PCR. The listed sequencing device is Illumina HiSeq 2500. The raw public reads went through TCRdb reprocessing: fastp at Q25, MiXCR clone calling, in-frame beta chains kept. When rows share a CDR3 protein, they turn into one entry using the most common DNA and genes. This sample comprises around 760,000 distinct CDR3 sequences, approximately 13% of them detected only once. 6% to 8% of the sample is in the top ten clones. Broader findings and caveats from the paper: According to the authors, only a limited number of new T cells may be recruited by each seasonal influenza vaccination.

The specimen comprised PBMCs from blood, sampled approximately 15 days before vaccination. Here the chain combines TRBV5-1 and TRBJ2-5; TRBD1 fits 8 bases in the junction. The clonotype comes from a man aged 50-59 years who received an inactivated influenza vaccine. Donor details come from another sample of the same person, matched by shared clones. The CDR3 loop reads CASSYTGTGGSETQYF. In nucleotides, the sequence is TGCGCCAGCAGTTACACCGGGACAGGAGGTTCAGAGACCCAGTACTTC.